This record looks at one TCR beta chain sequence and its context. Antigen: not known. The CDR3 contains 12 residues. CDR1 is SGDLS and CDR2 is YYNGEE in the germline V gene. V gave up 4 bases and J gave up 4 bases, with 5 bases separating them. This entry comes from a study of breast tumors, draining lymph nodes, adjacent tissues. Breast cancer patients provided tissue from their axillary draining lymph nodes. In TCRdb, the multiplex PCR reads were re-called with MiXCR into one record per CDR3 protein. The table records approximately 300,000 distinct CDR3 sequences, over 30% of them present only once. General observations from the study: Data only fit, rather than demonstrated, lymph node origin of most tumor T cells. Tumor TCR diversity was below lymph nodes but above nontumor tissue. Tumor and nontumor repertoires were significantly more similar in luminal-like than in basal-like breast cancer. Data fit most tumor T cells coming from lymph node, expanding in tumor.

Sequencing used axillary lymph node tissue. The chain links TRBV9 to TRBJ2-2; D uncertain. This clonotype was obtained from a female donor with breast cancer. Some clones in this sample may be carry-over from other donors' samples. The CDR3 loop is CASSKGTGELFF. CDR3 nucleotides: TGTGCCAGCAGCAAAGGCACCGGGGAGCTGTTTTTT.